Listed below are T cell receptor beta chains from one sample, sequenced in a study of T cells after yellow fever vaccination. TCRdb reprocessed the 5' RACE reads via MiXCR and lists one record per CDR3 protein. The table includes 400,000 or so distinct CDR3 sequences, about 6.2% detected once. The input for sequencing was PBMCs, taken 5 days after the yellow fever booster vaccination. The receptors were sampled from a man aged 30 to 45 who received the YFV17D yellow fever vaccine. CDR3s include the opening cysteine and the closing phenylalanine or tryptophan. D genes are given only for firm matches. Expanded clones are given a class, and other clones once, few, many or no size at all.

clone_size	v_call	j_call	d_call	cdr3_aa	cdr3_nt
few	TRBV5-6	TRBJ2-1	TRBD1	CASRQQGNEQFF	TGTGCCAGCAGGCAACAGGGGAATGAGCAGTTCTTC
few	TRBV11-2	TRBJ2-3	.	CASSLGASRSTDTQYF	TGTGCCAGCAGCTTAGGGGCCTCGCGTAGCACAGATACGCAGTATTTT
many	TRBV28	TRBJ2-7	TRBD1	CASSTTGDISYEQYF	TGTGCCAGCAGTACGACAGGGGACATCTCCTACGAGCAGTACTTC
few	TRBV7-9	TRBJ2-1	.	CASSSPVSYEQFF	TGTGCCAGCAGCTCCCCAGTGAGCTATGAGCAGTTCTTC
many	TRBV12-3/TRBV12-4	TRBJ1-1	.	CASSAIQGDTEAFF	TGTGCCAGCAGTGCGATACAGGGAGACACTGAAGCTTTCTTT
.	TRBV7-2	TRBJ1-3	.	CASSRGGQGGNTIYF	TGTGCCAGCAGCCGGGGCGGGCAGGGAGGAAACACCATATATTTT
.	TRBV20-1	TRBJ2-2	.	CSARGGEEMRELFF	TGCAGTGCTAGGGGTGGGGAAGAGATGAGGGAGCTGTTTTTT
many	TRBV29-1	TRBJ2-3	.	CSETPRGRIRDTQYF	TGCAGCGAGACCCCTCGGGGGAGGATTAGAGATACGCAGTATTTT
.	TRBV6-1	TRBJ2-3	TRBD2	CASRPRSRGRESDTQYF	TGTGCCAGCAGGCCCCGAAGCCGCGGGAGGGAGTCAGATACGCAGTATTTT
many	TRBV3-1	TRBJ2-7	.	CASSQLGSNSEQYF	TGTGCCAGCAGCCAACTAGGTTCTAACTCCGAGCAGTACTTC
few	TRBV5-4	TRBJ2-1	.	CATQSPVQGNEQFF	TGTGCCACCCAGAGTCCAGTTCAGGGGAATGAGCAGTTCTTC
many	TRBV19	TRBJ2-1	TRBD2	CATGGPTVGNEQFF	TGTGCCACGGGGGGGCCAACGGTCGGGAATGAGCAGTTCTTC
.	TRBV6-1	TRBJ2-3	TRBD2	CASILAGGPDTQYF	TGTGCCAGTATACTAGCGGGAGGGCCAGATACGCAGTATTTT
few	TRBV20-1	TRBJ2-7	TRBD2	CSAYRLAGNYEQYF	TGCAGTGCTTACCGACTAGCGGGTAACTACGAGCAGTACTTC
many	TRBV7-9	TRBJ2-5	TRBD1	CASSPRPPDRGQETQYF	TGTGCCAGCAGCCCACGCCCACCGGACAGGGGGCAAGAGACCCAGTACTTC
few	TRBV7-2	TRBJ1-2	.	CASSLDPLDYGYTF	TGTGCCAGCAGCTTAGATCCGTTGGACTATGGCTACACCTTC
few	TRBV29-1	TRBJ2-7	TRBD2	CSVTKVAGDYEQYF	TGCAGCGTTACTAAGGTAGCGGGAGACTACGAGCAGTACTTC
many	TRBV4-3	TRBJ2-1	.	CASSQDGREQFF	TGCGCCAGCAGCCAAGATGGAAGGGAGCAGTTCTTC
few	TRBV24-1	TRBJ2-3	TRBD2	CATRSGRDSDTQYF	TGTGCCACCCGCAGCGGGAGGGACTCGGATACGCAGTATTTT
many	TRBV27	TRBJ2-1	.	CASSLPTSLDEQFF	TGTGCCAGCAGTTTACCGACTAGTCTCGATGAGCAGTTCTTC
few	TRBV6-6	TRBJ2-6	.	CASNSGANVLTF	TGTGCCAGTAACTCTGGGGCCAACGTCCTGACTTTC
.	TRBV20-1	TRBJ2-2	.	CSARERQNTGELFF	TGCAGTGCTAGAGAACGACAGAACACCGGGGAGCTGTTTTTT
.	TRBV3-1	TRBJ2-1	TRBD2	CASSQHRNLLRTSGSLDEQFF	TGTGCCAGCAGCCAACACCGAAATTTGCTCAGGACTAGCGGGAGTCTCGATGAGCAGTTCTTC
.	TRBV29-1	TRBJ2-3	.	CSLARTPGPQDTQYF	TGCAGCCTGGCCCGGACTCCTGGGCCACAAGATACGCAGTATTTT
few	TRBV9	TRBJ2-3	TRBD2	CASLRGTNGGDTQYF	TGTGCCAGCCTTCGAGGGACTAACGGCGGAGATACGCAGTATTTT
.	TRBV7-2	TRBJ2-3	TRBD2	CASSYVGGRLTDTQYF	TGTGCCAGCAGCTACGTTGGCGGGAGGCTCACAGATACGCAGTATTTT
.	TRBV4-3	TRBJ2-7	.	CASSQETGYEQYF	TGCGCCAGCAGCCAAGAAACCGGCTACGAGCAGTACTTC
.	TRBV6-2/TRBV6-3	TRBJ1-5	.	CASARDGNQPQHF	TGTGCCAGCGCTAGGGATGGCAATCAGCCCCAGCATTTT
few	TRBV6-2/TRBV6-3	TRBJ2-5	TRBD1	CASRNDRVRETQYF	TGTGCCAGCAGAAACGACAGGGTCCGGGAGACCCAGTACTTC
few	TRBV20-1	TRBJ2-1	TRBD2	CSASRLAGPYNEQFF	TGCAGTGCCTCGCGACTAGCGGGTCCCTACAATGAGCAGTTCTTC
few	TRBV7-2	TRBJ2-7	TRBD1	CASSLYWDSYEQYF	TGTGCCAGCAGCTTGTATTGGGACAGCTACGAGCAGTACTTC
.	TRBV30	TRBJ1-1	.	CAWIPTRNTEAFF	TGTGCCTGGATCCCAACGAGAAACACTGAAGCTTTCTTT
.	TRBV27	TRBJ2-6	TRBD1	CASRPIPGQIKLGGANVLTF	TGTGCCAGCAGACCCATACCGGGACAGATCAAGTTAGGTGGGGCCAACGTCCTGACTTTC
many	TRBV6-1	TRBJ1-5	TRBD1	CASRQGEQPQHF	TGTGCCAGCCGACAGGGGGAACAGCCCCAGCATTTT
few	TRBV29-1	TRBJ2-7	.	CSVGAPGLYEQYF	TGCAGCGTTGGGGCCCCGGGGCTTTACGAGCAGTACTTC
few	TRBV6-1	TRBJ2-1	TRBD1	CASRPQGAGEQFF	TGTGCCAGCAGGCCACAGGGGGCGGGTGAGCAGTTCTTC
many	TRBV7-2	TRBJ2-1	.	CASSLETVSWNNEQFF	TGTGCCAGCAGCTTAGAAACAGTAAGCTGGAACAATGAGCAGTTCTTC
.	TRBV7-9	TRBJ2-3	TRBD2	CASKLSGSADTQYF	TGTGCCAGCAAACTAAGCGGGAGTGCAGATACGCAGTATTTT
.	TRBV20-1	TRBJ1-5	.	CSARGGVGNQPQHF	TGCAGTGCTAGGGGAGGGGTTGGCAATCAGCCCCAGCATTTT
many	TRBV5-1	TRBJ2-2	.	CASSLALKNTGELFF	TGCGCCAGCAGCTTGGCACTCAAGAACACCGGGGAGCTGTTTTTT
.	TRBV19	TRBJ2-7	.	CASSIVLSSYEQYF	TGTGCCAGTAGTATAGTTCTGAGCTCCTACGAGCAGTACTTC
few	TRBV20-1	TRBJ2-1	TRBD2	CSARDGSGGYNEQFF	TGCAGTGCTAGAGATGGGAGCGGGGGGTACAATGAGCAGTTCTTC
.	TRBV27	TRBJ2-5	.	CASTPFRLRDSGGVETQYF	TGTGCCAGCACCCCGTTTCGCCTGAGGGATAGCGGAGGGGTGGAGACCCAGTACTTC
few	TRBV7-3	TRBJ1-1	TRBD1	CASSPDRGLNTEAFF	TGTGCCAGCAGCCCGGACAGGGGCCTGAACACTGAAGCTTTCTTT
.	TRBV19	TRBJ1-5	TRBD1	CASSIGTAVKQPQHF	TGTGCCAGTAGTATCGGGACAGCGGTAAAACAGCCCCAGCATTTT
few	TRBV29-1	TRBJ1-4	.	CSVRVLNEKLFF	TGCAGCGTCAGGGTACTTAATGAAAAACTGTTTTTT
.	TRBV20-1	TRBJ2-7	.	CSARAGNYYEQYF	TGCAGTGCTAGGGCAGGAAACTACTACGAGCAGTACTTC
many	TRBV14	TRBJ2-2	.	CASSHRPGDTGELFF	TGTGCCAGCAGCCATCGCCCAGGAGACACCGGGGAGCTGTTTTTT
many	TRBV20-1	TRBJ2-1	.	CSAPAPQSHEQFF	TGCAGTGCTCCAGCCCCCCAATCCCATGAGCAGTTCTTC
few	TRBV20-1	TRBJ2-3	TRBD2	CSASTSGRTDTQYF	TGCAGTGCTAGCACTAGCGGACGCACAGATACGCAGTATTTT
few	TRBV5-4	TRBJ2-7	.	CASSTNSYEQYF	TGTGCCAGCAGCACAAACTCCTACGAGCAGTACTTC
.	TRBV2	TRBJ1-5	.	CASSELGGNSNQPQHF	TGTGCCAGCAGTGAACTCGGGGGGAACAGCAATCAGCCCCAGCATTTT
many	TRBV18	TRBJ2-3	.	CASSPSVPGRGGDTQYF	TGTGCCAGCTCACCATCGGTCCCAGGTCGGGGAGGAGATACGCAGTATTTT
few	TRBV7-3	TRBJ2-3	.	CASSLTGYTDGTQYF	TGTGCCAGCAGCTTAACGGGGTATACAGACGGTACGCAGTATTTT
.	TRBV5-4	TRBJ2-5	.	CASSPGRGGETQYF	TGTGCCAGCAGCCCGGGACGAGGGGGAGAGACCCAGTACTTC